The clone carrying this T cell receptor (beta chain) was observed a handful of times. Antigen specificity is unknown. The sample belongs to a study of CD8+ T cells in alopecia areata. Whole-study results and caveats: Normal scalp had lower clonality than lesional scalp, with alopecia totalis/universalis lesions showing this most strongly. Having just one nonresponder leaves the connection between baseline CD8+ expansion and response unresolved.

Germline CDR1 MNHEY, CDR2 SVGAGI. The V end lost 6 bases, the J end lost 5 bases, and 16 bases lay between the germline ends. The CDR3 length is 14 residues. RNA was extracted and reverse transcribed into cDNA as the sequencing template. The assay was immunoSEQ multiplex PCR, and TCRdb's table has in-frame clones only and misses some. Among 200,000 to 250,000 clones listed, around two fifths were seen once. Treatment in this sample: oral pan-JAK inhibitor, 5-10 mg twice daily. The sequences come from CD4+ T cells sorted from blood, collected at week 34, from a patient treated with tofacitinib. J is TRBJ2-5 and V is TRBV6-5; D is possibly TRBD2 (7 bases). This receptor was obtained from a human donor with alopecia areata. CDR3 sequence: CASRAGQRKETQYF. The CDR3 nucleotides read TGTGCCAGCAGAGCGGGACAACGTAAGGAGACCCAGTACTTC.